One sample yielded the 10 T cell receptor beta chains listed below, sequenced in a study of OX40 agonist ivuxolimab in advanced cancers. Assay used: immunoSEQ multiplex PCR; TCRdb lists only in-frame clones, some missing. Here the sample spans tens of thousands of clones, about 74% being singletons. The starting material was CD4+ or CD8+ T cells sorted from blood, obtained in a trial of the OX40 agonist ivuxolimab. Source of these receptors: an adult with an advanced solid tumor such as melanoma, head and neck, liver or kidney cancer.

The chain employs TRBV28 and TRBJ2-2, with D unclear. The germline gives CDR1 MDHEN, CDR2 SYDVKM. This CDR3 region has 11 residues. Trimming shortened V by 6 bases and J by 4 bases, and 3 bases separated the two germline ends. DNA for the CDR3: TGTGCCAGCAGACGCACCGGGGAGCTGTTTTTT. This gives the protein CASRRTGELFF.

The V and J genes are TRBV7-8 and TRBJ2-3; D is perhaps TRBD2 (7 bases). The germline V and J ends were trimmed by 3 bases and 4 bases, with 20 bases remaining between them. This CDR3 contains 17 residues. Germline values: CDR1 SGHVS, CDR2 FQNEAQ. Here the CDR3 DNA reads TGTGCCAGCAGCTTTGGGGGGGCAGGGGTTTTTGCAGATACGCAGTATTTT. Translation gives CASSFGGAGVFADTQYF.

The chain recombines TRBV6-5 with TRBJ1-1; D unclear. Germline CDR1 reads MNHEY; CDR2 reads SVGAGI. V was clipped by 8 bases and J by 4 bases, with 14 bases between them. The length of the CDR3 is 13 residues. DNA of the CDR3: TGTGCCAGCGCGCGGGGAGAGATCACTGAAGCTTTCTTT. As protein: CASARGEITEAFF.

This clone was seen a single time. CDR3 coding DNA: TGTGCCAGCTCACCAGCTACGTCTCAAGAGACCCAGTACTTC. Amino acid sequence: CASSPATSQETQYF. The chain combines TRBV18 with TRBJ2-5; unclear D gene. Germline loops: CDR1 KGHSH, CDR2 LQKENI. This CDR3 has 14 residues. With 2 bases removed from V and 2 bases from J, the gap between germline ends came to 9 bases.

The chain employs TRBV20-1 and TRBJ2-5; no definite D call. V was clipped by 7 bases and J by 0 bases, with 6 bases between them. The germline gives CDR1 DFQATT, CDR2 SNEGSKA (reference sequence). This CDR3 has 11 amino acids. CDR3 amino acids: CSGQDQETQYF. In DNA, the CDR3 is TGCAGTGGTCAGGACCAAGAGACCCAGTACTTC.

V is TRBV5-1 and J is TRBJ1-2, with a tentative D call TRBD1 (5 bases). The germline V gene has CDR1 SGHRS and CDR2 YFSETQ. The CDR3 is 15 amino acids. Trimming pared 4 bases from V and 3 bases from J, leaving 16 bases between. The CDR3 region has the DNA TGCGCCAGCAGCGACTCGCGAGTAGGGGACTATGGCTACACCTTC. This codes for CASSDSRVGDYGYTF.

This clone was found a few times. The rearrangement joins TRBV4-1 to TRBJ1-5; 10 nucleotides match TRBD1. V gave up 4 bases and J gave up 4 bases; unmatched junction bases: 4. This CDR3 has 15 residues. Germline CDR1 reads MGHRA; CDR2 reads YSYEKL. The CDR3 coding sequence is TGCGCCAGCAGCCTGTCGGGACAGGGGAATCAGCCCCAGCATTTT. This encodes CASSLSGQGNQPQHF.

The chain joins TRBV27 to TRBJ2-3; tentatively, D is TRBD2 (5 bases). V gave up 3 bases and J gave up 2 bases, with 21 bases separating them. Germline assignment: CDR1 MNHEY and CDR2 SMNVEV (reference sequence). This CDR3 is 18 amino acids long. Written as DNA, the CDR3 is TGTGCCAGCAGTTTGAGGGATCGGACGAAAACCATCACAGATACGCAGTATTTT. It is translated as CASSLRDRTKTITDTQYF.

The chain uses TRBV19 and TRBJ2-7; TRBD2 matches 10 bases. The V gene's germline CDR1 is LNHDA and CDR2 SQIVND (reference sequence). Trimming at V came to 4 bases and at J to 7 bases, leaving 7 bases not matched to a gene. This CDR3 comprises 14 residues. The CDR3 nucleotides read TGTGCCAGTAGTAGGAGCGGGAGGGCGAGGGAGCAGTACTTC. This gives the protein CASSRSGRAREQYF.

This clone has more than one count but fewer than ten. This sequence joins TRBV7-5 and TRBJ2-7; the table calls TRBD2, which could not be checked here. TRBV7-5 is shown as a pseudogene. The length of the CDR3 is 18 residues. This chain's CDR3 is CARSGTSGTWRSSYEQYF. CDR3 sequence (DNA): TGTGCCAGAAGCGGGACTAGCGGGACATGGAGGAGCTCCTACGAGCAGTACTTC.